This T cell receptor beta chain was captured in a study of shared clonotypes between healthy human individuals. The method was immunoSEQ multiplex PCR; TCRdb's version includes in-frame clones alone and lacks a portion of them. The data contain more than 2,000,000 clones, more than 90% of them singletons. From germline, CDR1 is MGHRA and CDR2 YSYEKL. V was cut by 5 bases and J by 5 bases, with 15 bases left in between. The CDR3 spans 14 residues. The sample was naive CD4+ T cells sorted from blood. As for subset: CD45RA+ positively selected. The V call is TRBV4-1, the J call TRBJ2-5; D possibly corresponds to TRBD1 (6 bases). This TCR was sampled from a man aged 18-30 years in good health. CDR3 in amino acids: CASSRVGTMETQYF. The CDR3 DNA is TGCGCCAGCAGCAGAGTTGGGACAATGGAGACCCAGTACTTC.